This T cell receptor beta chain was obtained from a study of tumor and adjacent non-tumor tissue in lung cancer. Study summary: Patients were aged about 30 to 80, 9 to 10 men and 5 women, stage I to III. About 4.17 million productive TCRbeta reads were obtained per sample on average.

Comments on this clonotype: No DNA is shown, since the ends of the CDR3 on it are uncertain; the CDR3 is the one TCRdb lists.

Three rounds of nested PCR, following a modified ARM-PCR protocol, produced the TCRbeta library. TCRdb redid the calling of the multiplex PCR reads with MiXCR, one entry per CDR3 protein. The top ten clones hold about 20% of a sample with more than 120,000 distinct CDR3 sequences, about 71% of them seen once. The CDR3 extends over 15 residues, inclusive of both ends. No cell sorting was done before RNA was extracted from the tissue. Donors were chemotherapy-naive, newly diagnosed lung cancer surgical patients in China, August–late 2014. Sequencing input: lung tumor tissue. The clonotype comes from a man in his sixties with small cell lung cancer. V is TRBV12-3 or TRBV12-4 and J is TRBJ2-2; the DNA was not compared with TRBD1, the D call given in the table. CDR3 region: CASRHETGAPGSCFF.